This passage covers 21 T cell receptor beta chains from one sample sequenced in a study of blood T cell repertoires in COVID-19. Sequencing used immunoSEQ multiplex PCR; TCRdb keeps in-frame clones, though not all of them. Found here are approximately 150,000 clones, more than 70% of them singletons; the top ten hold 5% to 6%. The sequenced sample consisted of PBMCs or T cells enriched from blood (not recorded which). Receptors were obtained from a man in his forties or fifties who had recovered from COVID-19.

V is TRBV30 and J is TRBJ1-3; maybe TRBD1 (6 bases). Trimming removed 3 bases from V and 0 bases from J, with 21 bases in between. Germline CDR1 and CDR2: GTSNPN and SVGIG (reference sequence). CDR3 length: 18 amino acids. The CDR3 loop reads CAWRETGLGTLSGNTIYF. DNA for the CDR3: TGTGCCTGGAGGGAAACAGGGCTCGGTACTCTCTCTGGAAACACCATATATTTT.

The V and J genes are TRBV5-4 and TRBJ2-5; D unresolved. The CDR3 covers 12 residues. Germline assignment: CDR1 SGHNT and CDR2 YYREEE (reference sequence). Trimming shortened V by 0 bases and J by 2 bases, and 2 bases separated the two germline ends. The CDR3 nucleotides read TGTGCCAGCAGCTTGGCTCAAGAGACCCAGTACTTC. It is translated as CASSLAQETQYF.

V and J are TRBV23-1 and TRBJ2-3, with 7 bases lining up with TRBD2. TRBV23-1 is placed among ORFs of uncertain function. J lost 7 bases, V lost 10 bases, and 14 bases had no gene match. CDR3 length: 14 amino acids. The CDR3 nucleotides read TGCGCCATCTATGGGGAGGGCGGAGGTTATACGCAGTATTTT. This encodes CAIYGEGGGYTQYF.

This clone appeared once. CDR3 loop: CATSPAQGLDGYTF. The CDR3 nucleotides are TGTGCCACCAGCCCGGCCCAGGGGCTGGATGGCTACACCTTC. The chain employs TRBV15 and TRBJ1-2, with D possibly TRBD1 on 6 matching bases. Trimming stripped 5 bases from V and 6 bases from J, with 16 bases between. Per germline, CDR1 LNHNV and CDR2 YYDKDF (reference sequence). The length of the CDR3 is 14 residues. The full variable domain, with the rest looked up from reference TRBV15 and TRBJ1-2, is DAMVIQNPRYQVTQFGKPVTLSCSQTLNHNVMYWYQQKSSQAPKLLFHYYDKDFNNEADTPDNFQSRRPNTSFCFLDIRSPGLGDTAMYLCATSPAQGLDGYTFGSGTRLTVV.

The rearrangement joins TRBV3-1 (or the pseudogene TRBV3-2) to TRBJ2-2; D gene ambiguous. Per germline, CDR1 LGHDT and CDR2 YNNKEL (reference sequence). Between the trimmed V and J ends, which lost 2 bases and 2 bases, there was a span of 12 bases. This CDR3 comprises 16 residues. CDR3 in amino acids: CASSQSQQINTGELFF. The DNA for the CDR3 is TGTGCCAGCAGCCAATCTCAACAGATTAACACCGGGGAGCTGTTTTTT.

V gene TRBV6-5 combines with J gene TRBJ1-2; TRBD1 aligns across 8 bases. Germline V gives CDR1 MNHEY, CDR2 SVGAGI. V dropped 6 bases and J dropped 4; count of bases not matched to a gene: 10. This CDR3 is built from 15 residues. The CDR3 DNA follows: TGTGCCAGCAGCGGACAGGGAATGGGGTTCTATGGCTACACCTTC. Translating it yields CASSGQGMGFYGYTF.

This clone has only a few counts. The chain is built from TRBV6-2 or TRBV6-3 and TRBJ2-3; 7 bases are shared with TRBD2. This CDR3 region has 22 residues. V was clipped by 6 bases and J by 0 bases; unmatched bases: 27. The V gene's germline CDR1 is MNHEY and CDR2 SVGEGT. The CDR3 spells CASSPRGFQIFSGFTSTDTQYF. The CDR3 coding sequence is TGTGCCAGCAGCCCCCGGGGGTTCCAGATATTTAGCGGGTTTACTAGCACAGATACGCAGTATTTT.

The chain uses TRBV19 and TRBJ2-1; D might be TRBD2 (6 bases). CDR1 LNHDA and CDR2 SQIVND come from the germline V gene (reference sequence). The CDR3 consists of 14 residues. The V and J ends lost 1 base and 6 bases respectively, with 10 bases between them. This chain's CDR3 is CASSIVIGGNEQFF. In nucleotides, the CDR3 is TGTGCCAGTAGTATAGTAATCGGGGGCAATGAGCAGTTCTTC.

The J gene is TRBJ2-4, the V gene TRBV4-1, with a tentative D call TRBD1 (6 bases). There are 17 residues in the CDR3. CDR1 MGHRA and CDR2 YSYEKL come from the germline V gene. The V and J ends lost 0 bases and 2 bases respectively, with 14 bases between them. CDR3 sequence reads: CASSQDEGVGPKNIQYF. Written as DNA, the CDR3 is TGCGCCAGCAGCCAAGATGAGGGGGTGGGGCCCAAAAACATTCAGTACTTC.

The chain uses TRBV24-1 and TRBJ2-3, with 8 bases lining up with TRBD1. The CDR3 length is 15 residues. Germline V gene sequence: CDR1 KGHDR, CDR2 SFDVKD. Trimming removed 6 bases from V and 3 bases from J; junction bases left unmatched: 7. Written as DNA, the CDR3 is TGTGCCACCAGTTCAGACAGGGGAGGAACAGATACGCAGTATTTT. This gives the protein CATSSDRGGTDTQYF.

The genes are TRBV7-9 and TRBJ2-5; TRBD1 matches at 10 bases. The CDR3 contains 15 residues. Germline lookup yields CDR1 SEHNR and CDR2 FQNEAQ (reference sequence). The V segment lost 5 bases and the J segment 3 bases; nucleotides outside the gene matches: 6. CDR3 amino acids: CASSRRGTGEETQYF. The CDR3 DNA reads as TGTGCCAGCAGCCGACGGGGGACAGGGGAAGAGACCCAGTACTTC.

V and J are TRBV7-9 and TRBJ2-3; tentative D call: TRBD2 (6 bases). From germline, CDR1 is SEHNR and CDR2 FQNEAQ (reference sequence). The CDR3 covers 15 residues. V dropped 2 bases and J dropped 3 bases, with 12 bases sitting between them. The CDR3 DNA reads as TGTGCCAGCAGCTTAACGGGGGTCTTAACAGATACGCAGTATTTT. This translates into CASSLTGVLTDTQYF.

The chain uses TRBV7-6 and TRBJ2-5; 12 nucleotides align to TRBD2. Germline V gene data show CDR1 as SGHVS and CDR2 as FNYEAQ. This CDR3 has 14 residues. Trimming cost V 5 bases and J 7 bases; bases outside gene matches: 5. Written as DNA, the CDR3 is TGTGCCAGCAGCGAAGCGGGACTAGCGGGGACCCAGTACTTC. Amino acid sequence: CASSEAGLAGTQYF.

The CDR3 loop reads CASRPGQGFYEQYF. CDR3 in DNA: TGCGCCAGCAGACCGGGACAGGGGTTTTACGAGCAGTACTTC. This chain links TRBV5-1 with TRBJ2-7; 10 nucleotides align to TRBD1. Germline-derived CDR1 and CDR2 are SGHRS and YFSETQ. The CDR3 covers 14 residues. Trimming at V came to 5 bases and at J to 4 bases, leaving 6 bases not matched to a gene.

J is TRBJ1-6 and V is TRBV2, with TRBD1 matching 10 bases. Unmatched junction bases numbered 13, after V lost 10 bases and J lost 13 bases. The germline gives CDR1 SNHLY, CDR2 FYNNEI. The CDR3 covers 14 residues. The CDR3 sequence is CAILVQDRGYPLHF. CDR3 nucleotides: TGTGCCATCCTGGTCCAGGACAGGGGGTATCCCCTCCACTTT.

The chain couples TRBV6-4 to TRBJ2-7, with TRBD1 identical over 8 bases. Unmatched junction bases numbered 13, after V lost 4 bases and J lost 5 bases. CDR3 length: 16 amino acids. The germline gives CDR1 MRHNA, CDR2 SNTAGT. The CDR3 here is CASSGQGSRGRHEQYF. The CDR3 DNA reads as TGTGCCAGCAGTGGCCAGGGGTCCAGGGGGCGCCACGAGCAGTACTTC.

The CDR3 here is CAITLTGVDGYTF. CDR3 coding DNA: TGTGCCATCACCCTGACAGGGGTTGATGGCTACACCTTC. The rearrangement joins TRBV10-3 to TRBJ1-2; 8 nucleotides align to TRBD1. CDR3 size: 13 residues. From germline, CDR1 is ENHRY and CDR2 SYGVKD. V trimming: 7 bases; J trimming: 6 bases; junction bases outside the gene matches: 7.

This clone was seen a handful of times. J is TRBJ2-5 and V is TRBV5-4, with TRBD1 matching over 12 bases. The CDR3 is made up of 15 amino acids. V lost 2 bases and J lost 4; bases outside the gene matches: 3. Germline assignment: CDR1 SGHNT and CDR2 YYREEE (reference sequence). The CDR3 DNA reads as TGTGCCAGCAGCTTTTGGGGACAGGGGGCAGAGACCCAGTACTTC. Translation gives CASSFWGQGAETQYF.

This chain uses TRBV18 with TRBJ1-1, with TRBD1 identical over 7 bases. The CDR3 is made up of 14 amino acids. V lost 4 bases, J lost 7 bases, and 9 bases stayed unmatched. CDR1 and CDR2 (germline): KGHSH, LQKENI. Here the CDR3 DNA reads TGTGCCAGCTCACGGCTTGGGACAGCTCATGAAGCTTTCTTT. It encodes CASSRLGTAHEAFF.

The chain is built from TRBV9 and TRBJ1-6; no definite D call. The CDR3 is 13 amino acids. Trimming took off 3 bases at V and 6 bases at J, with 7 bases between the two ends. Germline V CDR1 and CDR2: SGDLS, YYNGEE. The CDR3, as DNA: TGTGCCAGCAGCGAGCGTCCTAATTCACCCCTCCACTTT. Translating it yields CASSERPNSPLHF.

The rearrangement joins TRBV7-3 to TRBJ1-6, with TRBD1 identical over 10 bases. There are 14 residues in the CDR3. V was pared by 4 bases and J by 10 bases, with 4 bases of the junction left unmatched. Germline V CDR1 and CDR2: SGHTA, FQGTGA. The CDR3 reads CASSSDRGNSPLHF. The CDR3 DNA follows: TGTGCCAGCAGCTCGGACAGGGGGAACTCACCCCTCCACTTT.